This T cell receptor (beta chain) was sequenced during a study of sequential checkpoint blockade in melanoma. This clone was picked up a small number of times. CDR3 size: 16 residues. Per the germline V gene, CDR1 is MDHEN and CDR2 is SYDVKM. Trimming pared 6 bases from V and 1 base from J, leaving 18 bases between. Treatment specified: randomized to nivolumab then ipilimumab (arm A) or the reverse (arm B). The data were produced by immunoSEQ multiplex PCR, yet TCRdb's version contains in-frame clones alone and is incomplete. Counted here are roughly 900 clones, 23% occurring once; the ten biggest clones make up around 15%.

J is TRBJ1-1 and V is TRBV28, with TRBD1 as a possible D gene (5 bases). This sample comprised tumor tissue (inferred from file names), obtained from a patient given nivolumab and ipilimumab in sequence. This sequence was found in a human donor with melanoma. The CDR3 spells CASSPPLSGGNTEAFF. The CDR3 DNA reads TGTGCCAGCAGCCCTCCGTTATCGGGGGGGAACACTGAAGCTTTCTTT.